These 21 T cell receptor beta chains were sequenced from one sample in a study of cytotoxic CD8 clonotypes in ibrutinib-treated CLL. Only in-frame clones appear in the TCRdb table, and some are missing; sequencing was by immunoSEQ multiplex PCR. The sample holds about 130,000 clones; 84% are singletons and the top ten take 3.3%. Sequences were derived from PBMCs, sampled after 24 months of ibrutinib treatment. The receptors were gathered from a human donor with chronic lymphocytic leukemia.

The V call is TRBV30, the J call TRBJ2-5; 8 bases agree with TRBD1. The CDR3 extends over 13 amino acids. CDR1 is GTSNPN, CDR2 SVGIG, per germline (reference sequence). J gave up 5 bases and V 3 bases, and 5 bases lay outside the gene matches. CDR3 in amino acids: CAWRDRDRETQYF. The CDR3 DNA follows: TGTGCCTGGAGAGACAGGGACAGGGAGACCCAGTACTTC.

This chain joins TRBV30 and TRBJ1-6; the D gene is possibly TRBD1 (5 bases). This CDR3 region has 17 residues. Germline V gene sequence: CDR1 GTSNPN, CDR2 SVGIG (reference sequence). V lost 3 bases, J lost 2 bases, and 17 bases lay in between. CDR3 bases: TGTGCCTGGAGGTGGGGCAGGCTTGGACCCTATAATTCACCCCTCCACTTT. Residues: CAWRWGRLGPYNSPLHF. The full variable domain, with the rest looked up from reference TRBV30 and TRBJ1-6, is SQTIHQWPATLVQPVGSPLSLECTVEGTSNPNLYWYRQAAGRGLQLLFYSVGIGQISSEVPQNLSASRPQDRQFILSSKKLLLSDSGFYLCAWRWGRLGPYNSPLHFGNGTRLTVT.

At least ten counts were recorded for this clone. This rearrangement joins TRBV7-8 to TRBJ1-5; D unclear. CDR3 length equals 16 residues. The germline V gene encodes CDR1 SGHVS and CDR2 FQNEAQ. The V and J ends lost 3 bases and 6 bases respectively, with 18 bases between them. In DNA form, the CDR3 reads TGTGCCAGCAGCTTGAAGATGAGTGGGCAAGGTCAGCCCCAGCATTTT. As protein: CASSLKMSGQGQPQHF.

The rearrangement joins TRBV28 to TRBJ1-4; D unresolved. Germline CDR1 MDHEN, CDR2 SYDVKM. The CDR3 extends over 13 amino acids. The V and J ends lost 5 bases and 3 bases respectively, with 7 bases between them. This CDR3 is CASSPGPNEKLFF. The CDR3 DNA reads as TGTGCCAGCAGTCCCGGCCCTAATGAAAAACTGTTTTTT.

This chain connects TRBV5-3 to TRBJ1-1; no reliable D call. TRBV5-3 has ORF status, its function being uncertain. The ends were cut back, 1 base at V and 0 bases at J, with 7 bases in the middle. The CDR3 is made up of 14 amino acids. This CDR3 reads CARSLLVMNTEAFF. CDR3 DNA: TGTGCCAGAAGCTTGCTGGTTATGAACACTGAAGCTTTCTTT.

V gene TRBV4-3 combines with J gene TRBJ1-2; 8 positions match TRBD1. Germline V gene data show CDR1 as LGHNA and CDR2 as YSLEER. V shed 0 bases, J shed 5 bases, and the junction held 2 bases outside the gene matches. The length of the CDR3 is 14 residues. CDR3 sequence: CASSQDRGPYGYTF. The CDR3 DNA is TGCGCCAGCAGCCAAGACAGGGGGCCTTATGGCTACACCTTC.

The V call is TRBV6-6, the J call TRBJ1-2; D is unclear. The CDR3 contains 16 residues. Germline loops: CDR1 MNHNY, CDR2 SVGAGI (reference sequence). With 6 bases removed from V and 0 bases from J, the gap between germline ends came to 17 bases. CDR3 DNA sequence: TGTGCCAGCAGACCTACTGGTTTCATCTCTAACTATGGCTACACCTTC. This encodes CASRPTGFISNYGYTF.

The chain combines TRBV6-5 with TRBJ2-7; 7 bases are a match to TRBD1. The CDR3 consists of 12 residues. The J segment lost 5 bases and the V segment lost 5 bases, leaving 3 bases of the junction unmatched. CDR1 and CDR2 (germline): MNHEY, SVGAGI. CDR3 nucleotides: TGTGCCAGCAGTGAACAGGGGAACGAGCAGTACTTC. Its translation: CASSEQGNEQYF.

This clone was detected once. V gene TRBV18 combines with J gene TRBJ2-7; 7 positions match TRBD1. Germline CDR1 reads KGHSH; CDR2 reads LQKENI. J gave up 6 bases and V 4 bases, and 12 bases lay outside the gene matches. The CDR3 totals 15 residues. CDR3 in amino acids: CASSQRTGLKGEQYF. Written as DNA, the CDR3 is TGTGCCAGCTCACAAAGGACAGGTCTAAAAGGCGAGCAGTACTTC.

CDR3 sequence reads: CSVRAPPGNIQYF. DNA for the CDR3: TGCAGCGTTCGCGCCCCACCGGGGAACATTCAGTACTTC. The rearrangement joins TRBV29-1 to TRBJ2-4; the D gene is possibly TRBD2 (5 bases). CDR3 size: 13 residues. The V gene's germline CDR1 is SQVTM and CDR2 ANQGSEA. V lost 5 bases and J 7 bases, leaving 15 bases between the germline ends.

V usage is TRBV30 and J usage is TRBJ2-6; D gene unclear. The CDR3 totals 15 residues. Germline CDR1 GTSNPN, CDR2 SVGIG (reference sequence). The V and J ends lost 3 bases and 1 base respectively, with 10 bases between them. The CDR3 reads CAWRYGDSGANVLTF. The CDR3 DNA follows: TGTGCCTGGAGGTATGGGGATTCTGGGGCCAACGTCCTGACTTTC. Full variable domain (missing parts from reference TRBV30 and TRBJ2-6): SQTIHQWPATLVQPVGSPLSLECTVEGTSNPNLYWYRQAAGRGLQLLFYSVGIGQISSEVPQNLSASRPQDRQFILSSKKLLLSDSGFYLCAWRYGDSGANVLTFGAGSRLTVL.

This chain links TRBV5-1 with TRBJ2-7, with 10 bases lining up with TRBD1. The CDR3 totals 18 residues. V was clipped by 0 bases and J by 4 bases; unmatched bases: 13. Germline CDR1 and CDR2: SGHRS and YFSETQ. CDR3 sequence (DNA): TGCGCCAGCAGCTTGGGAGGGTTCCAGGACAGGGGGGTGTACGAGCAGTACTTC. Amino acid sequence: CASSLGGFQDRGVYEQYF.

The chain's CDR3 is CASSRGGINTGELFF. CDR3 DNA: TGTGCCTCAAGCCGGGGGGGGATTAACACCGGGGAGCTGTTTTTT. This chain connects TRBV30 to TRBJ2-2; TRBD2 agrees at 8 bases. This CDR3 region has 15 residues. The V and J ends lost 7 bases and 2 bases, in that order; junction bases with no gene match: 9. Per germline, CDR1 GTSNPN and CDR2 SVGIG (reference sequence).

This chain joins TRBV7-9 and TRBJ1-1; unclear D gene. Trimming left V 1 base short and J 3 bases short, with 9 bases between. This CDR3 comprises 14 residues. The germline V gene encodes CDR1 SEHNR and CDR2 FQNEAQ (reference sequence). DNA for the CDR3: TGTGCCAGCAGCTTAGGGCAGGTTGACACTGAAGCTTTCTTT. It encodes CASSLGQVDTEAFF. Combining the CDR3 with reference TRBV7-9 and TRBJ1-1 gives the whole variable domain DTGVSQNPRHKITKRGQNVTFRCDPISEHNRLYWYRQTLGQGPEFLTYFQNEAQLEKSRLLSDRFSAERPKGSFSTLEIQRTEQGDSAMYLCASSLGQVDTEAFFGQGTRLTVV.

The CDR3 region has the DNA TGTGCCAGTAGTATTAGGACAGGGTTGAACACTGAAGCTTTCTTT. This sequence encodes CASSIRTGLNTEAFF. The genes are TRBV19 and TRBJ1-1; TRBD1 aligns across 8 bases. The trim removed 3 bases at V and 0 bases at J, leaving 3 bases unmatched. The CDR3 runs 15 residues. Germline CDR1 LNHDA, CDR2 SQIVND (reference sequence).

This sequence joins TRBV6-6 and TRBJ2-7; D may be TRBD1 (6 bases). The V gene's germline CDR1 is MNHNY and CDR2 SVGAGI (reference sequence). Trimming pared 5 bases from V and 2 bases from J, leaving 13 bases between. CDR3 length equals 14 residues. CDR3 nucleotide sequence: TGTGCCAGCAGTCCAACAGGGCTCACCTACGAGCAGTACTTC. Translating gives CASSPTGLTYEQYF.

The chain is built from TRBV6-6 and TRBJ2-7; D is possibly TRBD1 (6 bases). The CDR3 has 12 residues. The V end lost 5 bases, the J end lost 8 bases, and 13 bases lay between the germline ends. Germline V gene lookup returns CDR1 MNHNY and CDR2 SVGAGI (reference sequence). The DNA for the CDR3 is TGTGCCAGCAGTCAACAGGGTAGTCAGCAGTACTTC. Its protein product is CASSQQGSQQYF.

The chain joins TRBV5-1 to TRBJ1-1; the D gene is possibly TRBD1 (5 bases). This CDR3 region has 16 residues. Trimming cost V 4 bases and J 1 base, with 17 bases left between them. CDR1 is SGHRS and CDR2 is YFSETQ in the germline V gene. The CDR3 nucleotides read TGCGCCAGCAGCCCACGGGACTCTGGGTGGAACACTGAAGCTTTCTTT. It yields the protein CASSPRDSGWNTEAFF.

This clone was picked up a small number of times. J is TRBJ2-7 and V is TRBV19; the match to TRBD2 covers 10 bases. After removal of 5 bases from V and 4 bases from J, the junction contained 5 bases not matched to a gene. CDR1 and CDR2 (germline): LNHDA, SQIVND (reference sequence). The CDR3 is 14 amino acids. As DNA, the CDR3 is TGTGCCAGTAGTTCGGGACTAGCGTCATACGAGCAGTACTTC. Translating it yields CASSSGLASYEQYF.

This sequence joins TRBV4-3 and TRBJ1-3; 9 nucleotides match TRBD1. Per germline, CDR1 LGHNA and CDR2 YSLEER. Unmatched junction bases numbered 8, after V lost 0 bases and J lost 5 bases. The CDR3 extends over 17 amino acids. The DNA for the CDR3 is TGCGCCAGCAGCCAAGATCGGGGGACAGGGTATAGAAACACCATATATTTT. It yields the protein CASSQDRGTGYRNTIYF.

In nucleotides, the CDR3 is TGTGCCATCAGTGAGGGGGACAGAAAAGGTAATTCACCCCTCCACTTT. This translates into CAISEGDRKGNSPLHF. The chain employs TRBV10-3 and TRBJ1-6, with TRBD1 matching 7 bases. V shed 2 bases, J shed 6 bases, and the junction held 7 bases outside the gene matches. Per the germline V gene, CDR1 is ENHRY and CDR2 is SYGVKD. The CDR3 runs 16 residues.